These 5 T cell receptor beta chains originate from one sample sequenced in a study of Graves' ophthalmopathy and Graves' hyperthyroidism. Amplification targeted the TCR beta CDR3 regions, with RNA transcripts as the source material. HTBI primers were employed in first-round RT-PCR, then a second-round multiplex PCR followed. TCRdb used MiXCR to reprocess the multiplex PCR reads, holding one entry per CDR3 protein. The sample contains 200,000 to 250,000 distinct CDR3 sequences, about 47% of which appear only once. The specimen was peripheral blood. The receptors stem from an adult man with Graves' ophthalmopathy.

The genes are TRBV7-2 and TRBJ1-1; D unclear. The CDR3 sequence is 14 residues long. The V end was cut by 5 bases, the J end by 0 bases, with 10 bases between. Germline V gene sequence: CDR1 SGHTA, CDR2 FQGNSA. CDR3 nucleotide sequence: TGTGCCAGCAGCGCGGACCCCATGAACACTGAAGCTTTCTTT. It yields the protein CASSADPMNTEAFF.

The V gene is TRBV3-1, the J gene TRBJ1-2; D uncertain. V lost 1 base and J lost 1, with 10 bases in between. The germline V gene has CDR1 LGHDT and CDR2 YNNKEL (reference sequence). This CDR3 has 15 residues. The CDR3 sequence: CASSQASHLNYGYTF. The CDR3 DNA is TGTGCCAGCAGCCAAGCTAGTCACCTTAACTATGGCTACACCTTC.

This chain connects TRBV14 to TRBJ2-7; D not certain. Germline V CDR1 and CDR2: SGHDN, FVKESK. V lost 2 bases and J 0 bases, leaving 8 bases between the germline ends. There are 14 residues in the CDR3. The CDR3 sequence: CASSQLGSSYEQYF. The CDR3, as DNA: TGTGCCAGCAGCCAACTGGGGTCCTCCTACGAGCAGTACTTC.

The CDR3 reads CASGGTTGELFF. The CDR3 region has the DNA TGTGCCAGCGGGGGAACCACCGGGGAGCTGTTTTTT. This chain connects TRBV9 to TRBJ2-2; the D gene could be TRBD1 or TRBD2 (5 bases each). The CDR3 loop spans 12 amino acids. V shed 7 bases and J shed 4 bases, with 8 bases lying between them. In germline, CDR1 is SGDLS, CDR2 YYNGEE.

V gene TRBV12-3 or TRBV12-4 combines with J gene TRBJ2-5; D gene ambiguous. The CDR3 runs 13 residues. V shed 5 bases and J shed 6 bases, with 13 bases lying between them. Here the CDR3 reads CASSGVEAKTQYF. In DNA form, the CDR3 reads TGTGCCAGCAGTGGTGTCGAGGCAAAGACCCAGTACTTC.